This is a list of T cell receptor beta chains from one sample in a study of spatial heterogeneity in lung cancer. TCRdb fed the 5' RACE reads into MiXCR, producing one record per CDR3 protein. Of tens of thousands of distinct CDR3 sequences in the sample, over 6% were seen once. Source: PBMCs, taken at surgery. The receptors were sampled from a male donor with early-stage non-small cell lung cancer. Each CDR3 is given with its conserved first and last residue. Each record gives: J gene, clone size, V gene, CDR3 length, D gene, CDR3 DNA, CDR3 protein. D genes are given only for firm matches. Clone size appears in some rows only: once, few, many, or a class for an expanded clone.

>TRBJ2-1|many|TRBV10-3|16|TRBD2
TGTGCCATCGGCACTAGCGGGAGGGCTTCCTACAATGAGCAGTTCTTC
CAIGTSGRASYNEQFF
>TRBJ2-2|many|TRBV6-6|12|-
TGTGCCAGCTGGAGCGGCACCGGGGAGCTGTTTTTT
CASWSGTGELFF
>TRBJ2-2|-|TRBV5-1|14|-
TGCGCCAGCAGCTTCCATCGGAGTTCAGAGGAGCTGTTTTTT
CASSFHRSSEELFF
>TRBJ2-1|many|TRBV20-1|20|TRBD2
TGCAGTGCACCACCCCGACTAGCGGGGCCAGGGCGCCCGTCCTACAATGAGCAGTTCTTC
CSAPPRLAGPGRPSYNEQFF
>TRBJ2-5|-|TRBV30|14|-
TGTGCCTGGGACCGAAATGGGGGCCCCGAGACCCAGTACTTC
CAWDRNGGPETQYF
>TRBJ1-2|many|TRBV7-2|14|-
TGTGCCAGCAGCTTAGAGGTCAGCACCGGGGGCTACACCTTC
CASSLEVSTGGYTF
>TRBJ1-3|-|TRBV5-1|16|-
TGCGCCAGCAGCTTGGAACAGGCCTTATCTGGAAACACCATATATTTT
CASSLEQALSGNTIYF
>TRBJ2-1|few|TRBV7-9|15|TRBD2
TGTGCCAGCAGCTCCTTAGCGGGGGGGCCCCATGAGCAGTTCTTC
CASSSLAGGPHEQFF
>TRBJ1-5|-|TRBV19|13|-
TGTGCCAGTAGTATGACAGATTCACAGCCCCAGCATTTT
CASSMTDSQPQHF
>TRBJ2-1|medium-sized|TRBV19|12|-
TGTGCCAGTGGTAGCCGGGCCAATGAGCAGTTCTTC
CASGSRANEQFF
>TRBJ2-3|many|TRBV7-3|14|-
TGTGCCAGCAGCAAGGGTCTGAACACAGATACGCAGTATTTT
CASSKGLNTDTQYF
>TRBJ1-1|-|TRBV30|12|-
TGTGCCTGGAGACGGCTGAACACTGAAGCTTTCTTT
CAWRRLNTEAFF
>TRBJ1-5|few|TRBV5-5|19|-
TGTGCCAGCAGAATATCGCTTCCAGGGTCAAGTAATAGCAATCAGCCCCAGCATTTT
CASRISLPGSSNSNQPQHF
>TRBJ2-1|-|TRBV3-1|13|-
TGTGCCAGCAGTCTACAGGGACGGTATGAGCAGTTCTTC
CASSLQGRYEQFF
>TRBJ2-5|many|TRBV24-1|13|-
TGTGCCACCGAGGGGTCTGGACGAGAGACCCAGTACTTC
CATEGSGRETQYF
>TRBJ2-7|medium-sized|TRBV29-1|11|-
TGCAGCGTTGCGACACTAGACGAGCAGTACTTC
CSVATLDEQYF
>TRBJ2-7|-|TRBV5-1|13|-
TGCGCCAGCAGCTTGGTAGTACTAGACGAGCAGTACTTC
CASSLVVLDEQYF
>TRBJ2-1|few|TRBV20-1|17|TRBD2
TGCAGTGCTAGAGGGCACCGAGCGGGACCGTCCTACAATGAGCAGTTCTTC
CSARGHRAGPSYNEQFF
>TRBJ1-5|-|TRBV3-1|12|-
TGTGCCAGCGGACTGAGCAATCAGCCCCAGCATTTT
CASGLSNQPQHF
>TRBJ1-1|-|TRBV10-2|14|-
TGCGCCAGCATACGGGACCTACGGGGAACTGAAGCTTTCTTT
CASIRDLRGTEAFF
>TRBJ1-1|many|TRBV20-1|13|TRBD1
TGCAGTGCCATGGACAGGGACAACACTGAAGCTTTCTTT
CSAMDRDNTEAFF
>TRBJ2-1|few|TRBV6-6|17|TRBD2
TGTGCCAGCAGTTACTCAGGACTAGCGGGAGTGTACGATGAGCAGTTCTTC
CASSYSGLAGVYDEQFF
>TRBJ2-2|many|TRBV9|14|-
TGTGCCAGCAGCGTAGTCACAGACACCGGGGAGCTGTTTTTT
CASSVVTDTGELFF
>TRBJ2-7|many|TRBV5-1|11|-
TGCGCCAGCAGGCAGGAGTACGAGCAGTACTTC
CASRQEYEQYF
>TRBJ2-7|medium-sized|TRBV5-1|15|TRBD1
TGCGCCAGCAGCTCCCCTGGGACAGGCCAATACGAGCAGTACTTC
CASSSPGTGQYEQYF
>TRBJ2-3|-|TRBV11-2|11|-
TGTGCCAGCAGCCCCCTAGATACGCAGTATTTT
CASSPLDTQYF
>TRBJ2-3|many|TRBV6-1|15|-
TGTGCCAGCATGTTTTCCCGGGAGAAGAAAGATACGCAGTATTTT
CASMFSREKKDTQYF
>TRBJ2-1|-|TRBV30|15|TRBD1
TGTGCCTGGAGTAATCAGGGGGCCTCCTACAATGAGCAGTTCTTC
CAWSNQGASYNEQFF
>TRBJ2-1|many|TRBV2|15|-
TGTGCCAGCAGTGAATCTGAGGGGTCCCTGGGTGAGCAGTTCTTC
CASSESEGSLGEQFF
>TRBJ1-4|many|TRBV4-1|15|-
TGCGCCAGCAGCCGAACAGGGTGGTTCGGAGAAAAACTGTTTTTT
CASSRTGWFGEKLFF
>TRBJ2-5|-|TRBV5-1|11|-
TGCGCCAGCAGCGAGAAAGAGACCCAGTACTTC
CASSEKETQYF
>TRBJ2-4|medium-sized|TRBV24-1|17|TRBD1
TGTGCCACCAGTGATTCCCGGACAGGGGGAGGCAAAAACATTCAGTACTTC
CATSDSRTGGGKNIQYF